This record concerns one TCR beta chain sequence. Its antigen is still unknown. Generated by immunoSEQ multiplex PCR, the TCRdb table keeps only in-frame clones and is missing some. The table records 150,000 to 160,000 clones, less than 90% of them present only once. Germline assignment: CDR1 MNHEY and CDR2 SMNVEV (reference sequence). V dropped 4 bases and J dropped 6 bases, with 15 bases sitting between them. The length of the CDR3 is 14 residues. The sample is drawn from a study of T cell responses to AZD1222 COVID-19 vaccine. Study observations and caveats: Receipt of two AZD1222 doses was followed by a rise in Spike-specific TCR breadth and depth.

Sequencing used peripheral blood, obtained on day 0 of AZD1222 vaccination. This sequence joins TRBV27 and TRBJ1-1, with D possibly being TRBD1 (6 bases). The TCR sequence derives from an adult in good health. The CDR3 DNA follows: TGTGCCAGCAGTTCTAACAGGGCCAGGCCTGAAGCTTTCTTT. Residues: CASSSNRARPEAFF.